This TCR beta chain was observed in a study of blood T cell repertoires in COVID-19 (TCRdb year 2020). Describing the broader study: The collaborator samples originated in the United States, Italy and Spain and spanned the acute and convalescent phases of COVID-19. The material from the prospective study consisted of cDNA or gDNA derived from T cells, B-cell-depleted T cells, or PBMCs. Subjects who had been exposed to COVID-19, were actively infected with it, or had recovered from it provided the deeply sampled blood TCRbeta repertoires that made up the dataset. The repertoires were made available in a free public database intended to serve as a resource for research on the immune response to SARS-CoV-2. The samples were drawn from the first 160 participants of the ongoing ImmuneRACE study and from 1,200 or so subjects provided by 6 global collaborators. Sample metadata almost always included a de-identified subject ID, COVID-19 status, age in years and sex. Where available, HLA class I and class II types were taken from metadata supplied by the sample provider and were not determined by assay-based typing. The paper's findings and limits, for the study overall: Clinical and demographic metadata were provided uncurated, with the amount varying by source and participant.

From a lookup of the germline V gene (reference sequence), CDR1 and CDR2 are LNHDA and SQIVND. The CDR3 starts with the cysteine, ends with the phenylalanine, and has 16 residues. Only the CDR3 part of the read is kept: 48 bases, read in frame from the first base. Trimming removed 7 bases from V and 4 bases from J, leaving 19 bases between the germline ends. As to this clone: The target of this receptor is not known. No much larger clone is present one base from it, and per-base qualities are unavailable.

One collaborating source in Seattle enrolled patients while the patients were actively infected and followed the patients over time throughout the course of disease. The collaborating institutions used their own protocols to collect whole blood in K2EDTA tubes. For TCRbeta analysis, collaborators shipped samples as frozen whole blood, isolated PBMCs, or DNA extracted from either of those sample types. TCRbeta CDR3 regions were amplified from genomic DNA by means of the immunoSEQ Assay, a bias-controlled multiplex PCR. The original methods were these. The number of nucleated cells in each sample was estimated from the amplification of reference gene primers within the assay. To quantify the absolute abundance of each unique TCRbeta CDR3 rearrangement, sequence reads were collapsed and filtered. Productive Simpson clonality was computed per sample as the square root of Simpson's diversity index over productive rearrangements. Held by TCRdb, this immuneACCESS table contains in-frame sequences only and omits some clones. Under half of the omission traces to an unresolved V gene where checked; the cause of the rest is unknown. V, J and clone size are those of that table, while D and trimming were read from the DNA. Across this sample there are 150,000 to 200,000 clones, with 85% to 90% seen only once. The ten most abundant clones make up 9.5% to 15% of the sample.

The receptor comes from a woman in her seventies with COVID-19, enrolled during active disease. The sequenced sample consisted of peripheral blood. The rearrangement combines TRBV19 with TRBJ2-2, with a weak D call of TRBD1 (5 bases match). The CDR3 protein: CASTDANLRGTGELFF. The DNA sequence is TGTGCCAGTACCGACGCCAACCTTAGGGGCACCGGGGAGCTGTTTTTT.